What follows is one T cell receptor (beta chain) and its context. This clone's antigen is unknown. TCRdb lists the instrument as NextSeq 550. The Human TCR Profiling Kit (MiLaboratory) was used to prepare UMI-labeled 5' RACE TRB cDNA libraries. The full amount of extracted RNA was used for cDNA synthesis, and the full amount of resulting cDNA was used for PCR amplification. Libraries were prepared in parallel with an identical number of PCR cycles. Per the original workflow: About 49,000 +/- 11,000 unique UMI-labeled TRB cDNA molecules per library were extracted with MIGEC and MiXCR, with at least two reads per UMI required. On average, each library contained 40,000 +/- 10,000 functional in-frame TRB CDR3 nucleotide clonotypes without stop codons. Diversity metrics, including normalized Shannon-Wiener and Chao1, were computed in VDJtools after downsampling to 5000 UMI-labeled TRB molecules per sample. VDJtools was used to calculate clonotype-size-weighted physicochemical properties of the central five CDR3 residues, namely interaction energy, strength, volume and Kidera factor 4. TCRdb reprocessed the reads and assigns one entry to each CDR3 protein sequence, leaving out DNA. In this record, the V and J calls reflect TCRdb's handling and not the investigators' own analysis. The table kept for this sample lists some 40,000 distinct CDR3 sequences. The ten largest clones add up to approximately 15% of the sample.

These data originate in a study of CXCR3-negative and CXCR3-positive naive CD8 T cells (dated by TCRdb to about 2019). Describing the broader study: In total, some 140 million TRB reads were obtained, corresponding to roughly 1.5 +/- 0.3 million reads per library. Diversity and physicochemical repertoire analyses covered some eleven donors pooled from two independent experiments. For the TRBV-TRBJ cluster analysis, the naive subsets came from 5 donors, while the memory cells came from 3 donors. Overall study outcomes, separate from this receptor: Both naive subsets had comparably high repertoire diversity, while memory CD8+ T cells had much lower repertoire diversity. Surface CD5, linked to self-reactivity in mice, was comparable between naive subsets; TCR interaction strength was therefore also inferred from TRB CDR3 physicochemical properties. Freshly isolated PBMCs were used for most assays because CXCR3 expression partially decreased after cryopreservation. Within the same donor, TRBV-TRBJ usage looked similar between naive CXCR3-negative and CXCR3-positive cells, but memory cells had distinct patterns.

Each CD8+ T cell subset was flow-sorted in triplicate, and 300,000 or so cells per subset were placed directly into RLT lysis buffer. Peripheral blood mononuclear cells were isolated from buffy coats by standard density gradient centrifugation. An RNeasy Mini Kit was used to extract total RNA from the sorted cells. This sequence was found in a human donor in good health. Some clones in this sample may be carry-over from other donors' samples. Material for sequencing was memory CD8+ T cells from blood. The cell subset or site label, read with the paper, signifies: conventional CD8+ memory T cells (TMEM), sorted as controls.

The CDR3 protein sequence reads: CASSEPIAGYTDTQYF. Recombination linked TRBV12-3 or TRBV12-4 to TRBJ2-3; absent DNA, TCRdb's TRBD2 call cannot be checked. There are 16 amino acids in the CDR3, from cysteine to phenylalanine inclusive. No coding sequence is recorded.